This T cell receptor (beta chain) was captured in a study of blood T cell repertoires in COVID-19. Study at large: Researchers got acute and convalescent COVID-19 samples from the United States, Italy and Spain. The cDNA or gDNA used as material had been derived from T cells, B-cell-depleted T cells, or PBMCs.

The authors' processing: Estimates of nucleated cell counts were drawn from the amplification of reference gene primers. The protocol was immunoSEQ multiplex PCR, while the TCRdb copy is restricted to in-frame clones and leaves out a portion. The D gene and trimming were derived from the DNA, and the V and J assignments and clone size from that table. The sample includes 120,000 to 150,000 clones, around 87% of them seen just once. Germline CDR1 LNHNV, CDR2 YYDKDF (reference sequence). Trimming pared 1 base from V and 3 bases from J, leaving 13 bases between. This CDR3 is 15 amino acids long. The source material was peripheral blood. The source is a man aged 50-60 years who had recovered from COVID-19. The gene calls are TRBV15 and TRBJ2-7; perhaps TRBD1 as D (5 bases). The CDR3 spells CATSRGGVQVYEQYF. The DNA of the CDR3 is TGTGCCACCAGCAGAGGGGGCGTTCAGGTCTACGAGCAGTACTTC.